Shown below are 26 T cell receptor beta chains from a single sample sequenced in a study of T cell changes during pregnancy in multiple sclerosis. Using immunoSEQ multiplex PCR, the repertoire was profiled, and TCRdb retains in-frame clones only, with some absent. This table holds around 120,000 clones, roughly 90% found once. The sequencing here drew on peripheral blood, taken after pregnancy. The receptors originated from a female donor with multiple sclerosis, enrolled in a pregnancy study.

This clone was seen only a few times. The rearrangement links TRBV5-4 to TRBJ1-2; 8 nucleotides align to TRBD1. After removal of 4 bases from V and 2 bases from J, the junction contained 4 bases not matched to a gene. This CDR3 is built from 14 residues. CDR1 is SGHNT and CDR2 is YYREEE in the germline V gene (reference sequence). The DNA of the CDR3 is TGTGCCAGCAGCCGAGACAGGGGCAACTATGGCTACACCTTC. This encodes CASSRDRGNYGYTF.

The CDR3 loop reads CSALQGERNQPQHF. DNA of the CDR3: TGCAGCGCCCTACAGGGGGAACGCAATCAGCCCCAGCATTTT. The V and J genes are TRBV29-1 and TRBJ1-5; 8 nucleotides align to TRBD1. V lost 7 bases to trimming and J lost 2 bases; unmatched junction nucleotides: 7. CDR1 SQVTM and CDR2 ANQGSEA come from the germline V gene. CDR3 length: 14 amino acids.

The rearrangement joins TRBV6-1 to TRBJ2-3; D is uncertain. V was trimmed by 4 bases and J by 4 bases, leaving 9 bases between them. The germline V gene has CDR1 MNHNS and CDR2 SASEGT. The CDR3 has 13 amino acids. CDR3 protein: CASSADRADTQYF. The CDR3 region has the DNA TGTGCCAGCAGTGCTGACCGGGCAGATACGCAGTATTTT.

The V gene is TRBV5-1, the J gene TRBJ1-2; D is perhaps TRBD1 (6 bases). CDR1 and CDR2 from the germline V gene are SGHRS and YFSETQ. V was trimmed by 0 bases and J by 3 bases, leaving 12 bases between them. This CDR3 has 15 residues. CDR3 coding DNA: TGCGCCAGCAGCTTGGTTCAGGGGCGGGACTATGGCTACACCTTC. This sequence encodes CASSLVQGRDYGYTF.

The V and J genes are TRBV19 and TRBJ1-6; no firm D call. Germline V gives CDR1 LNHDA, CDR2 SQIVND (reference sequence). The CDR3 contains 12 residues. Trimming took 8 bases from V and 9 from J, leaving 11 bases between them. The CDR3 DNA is TGTGCCAGTGTGGCAGAGGGTTCACCCCTCCACTTT. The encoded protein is CASVAEGSPLHF.

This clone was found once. CDR3 protein: CASSSGTGGVEKLFF. The DNA of the CDR3 is TGTGCCAGCAGCTCAGGGACAGGGGGGGTTGAAAAACTGTTTTTT. This chain connects TRBV13 to TRBJ1-4; 11 bases map to TRBD1. The germline gives CDR1 PRHDT, CDR2 FYEKMQ (reference sequence). CDR3 length: 15 amino acids. With 4 bases clipped from V and 7 bases from J, the junction kept 5 bases outside the gene matches.

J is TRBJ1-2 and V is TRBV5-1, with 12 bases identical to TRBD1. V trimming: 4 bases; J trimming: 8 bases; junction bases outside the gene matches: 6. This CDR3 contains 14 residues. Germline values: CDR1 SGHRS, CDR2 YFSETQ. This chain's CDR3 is CASSEGTGGDGYTF. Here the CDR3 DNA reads TGCGCCAGCAGCGAAGGGACAGGGGGCGACGGCTACACCTTC.

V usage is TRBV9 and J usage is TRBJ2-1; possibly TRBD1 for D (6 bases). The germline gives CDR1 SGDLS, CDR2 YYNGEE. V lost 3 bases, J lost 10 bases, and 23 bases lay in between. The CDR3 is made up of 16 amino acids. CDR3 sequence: CASSAGDGVGGAEQFF. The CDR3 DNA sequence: TGTGCCAGCAGCGCCGGAGATGGTGTTGGGGGCGCCGAGCAGTTCTTC.

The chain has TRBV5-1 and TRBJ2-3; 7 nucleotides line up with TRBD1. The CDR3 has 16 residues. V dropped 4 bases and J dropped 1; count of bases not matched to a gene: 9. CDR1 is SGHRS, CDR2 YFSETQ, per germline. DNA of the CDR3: TGCGCCAGCAGCCGGGGAAACAGGGGACGCACAGATACGCAGTATTTT. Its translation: CASSRGNRGRTDTQYF.

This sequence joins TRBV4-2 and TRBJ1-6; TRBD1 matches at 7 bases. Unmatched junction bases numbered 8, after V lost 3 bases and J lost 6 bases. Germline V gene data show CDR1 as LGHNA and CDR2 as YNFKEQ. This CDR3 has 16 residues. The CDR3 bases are TGTGCCAGCAGCCAGAGTGAGGGGGCGGCTAATTCACCCCTCCACTTT. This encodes CASSQSEGAANSPLHF.

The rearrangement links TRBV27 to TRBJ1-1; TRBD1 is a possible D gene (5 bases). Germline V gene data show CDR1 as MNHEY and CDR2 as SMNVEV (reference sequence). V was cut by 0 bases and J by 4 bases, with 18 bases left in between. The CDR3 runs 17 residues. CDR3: CASSLSSPGLPTTEAFF. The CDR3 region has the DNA TGTGCCAGCAGTTTATCGAGTCCGGGACTGCCGACCACTGAAGCTTTCTTT.

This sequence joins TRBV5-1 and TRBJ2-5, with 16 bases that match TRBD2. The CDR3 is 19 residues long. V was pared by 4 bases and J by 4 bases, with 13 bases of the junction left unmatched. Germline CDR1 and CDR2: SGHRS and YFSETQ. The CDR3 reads CASSQLGLAGGVLRETQYF. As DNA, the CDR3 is TGCGCCAGCAGCCAACTGGGACTAGCGGGGGGGGTTCTGCGAGAGACCCAGTACTTC.

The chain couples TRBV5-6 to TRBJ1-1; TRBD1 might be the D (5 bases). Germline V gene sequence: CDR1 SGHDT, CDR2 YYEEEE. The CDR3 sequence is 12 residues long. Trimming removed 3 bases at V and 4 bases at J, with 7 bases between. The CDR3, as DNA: TGTGCCAGCAGCTCGGGGGGCACTGAAGCTTTCTTT. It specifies CASSSGGTEAFF.

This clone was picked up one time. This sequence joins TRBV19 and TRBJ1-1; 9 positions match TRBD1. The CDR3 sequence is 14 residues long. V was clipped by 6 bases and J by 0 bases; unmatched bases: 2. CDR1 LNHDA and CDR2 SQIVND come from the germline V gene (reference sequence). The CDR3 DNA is TGTGCCAGTAGCGACAGGGGGATGAACACTGAAGCTTTCTTT. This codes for CASSDRGMNTEAFF.

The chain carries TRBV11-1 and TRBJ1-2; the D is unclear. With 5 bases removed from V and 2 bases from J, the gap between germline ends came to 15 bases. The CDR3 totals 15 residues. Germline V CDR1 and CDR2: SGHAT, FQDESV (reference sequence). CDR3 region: CASSLSADMNYGYTF. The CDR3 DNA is TGTGCCAGCAGCCTATCGGCAGACATGAACTATGGCTACACCTTC. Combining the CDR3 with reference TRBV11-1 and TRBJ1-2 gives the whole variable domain EAEVAQSPRYKITEKSQAVAFWCDPISGHATLYWYRQILGQGPELLVQFQDESVVDDSQLPKDRFSAERLKGVDSTLKIQPAELGDSAMYLCASSLSADMNYGYTFGSGTRLTVV.

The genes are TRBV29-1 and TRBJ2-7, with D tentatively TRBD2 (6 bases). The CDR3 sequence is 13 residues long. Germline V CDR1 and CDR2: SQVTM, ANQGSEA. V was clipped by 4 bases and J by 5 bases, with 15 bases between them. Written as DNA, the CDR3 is TGCAGCGTTGCGGGGATGGGGGGAAACGAGCAGTACTTC. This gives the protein CSVAGMGGNEQYF.

Here the CDR3 reads CASDVPGPPEAFF. The CDR3 bases are TGTGCCAGCGATGTACCGGGTCCCCCTGAAGCTTTCTTT. The chain recombines TRBV7-9 with TRBJ1-1; D unclear. Germline V lookup: CDR1 SEHNR, CDR2 FQNEAQ (reference sequence). CDR3 length: 13 amino acids. Trimming shortened V by 8 bases and J by 6 bases, and 16 bases separated the two germline ends.

CDR3 in amino acids: CASSEVGGVEQYF. CDR3 nucleotide sequence: TGTGCCAGCAGTGAAGTGGGGGGGGTCGAGCAGTACTTC. J is TRBJ2-7 and V is TRBV2; 7 bases agree with TRBD2. Germline V gene data show CDR1 as SNHLY and CDR2 as FYNNEI. This CDR3 spans 13 amino acids. Trimming removed 1 base from V and 6 bases from J; junction bases left unmatched: 3.

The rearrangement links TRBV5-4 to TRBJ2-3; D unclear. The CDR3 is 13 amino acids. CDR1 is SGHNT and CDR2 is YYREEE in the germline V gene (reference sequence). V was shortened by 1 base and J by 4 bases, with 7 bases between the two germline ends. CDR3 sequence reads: CASSLWLADTQYF. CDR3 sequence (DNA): TGTGCCAGCAGCTTGTGGTTAGCAGATACGCAGTATTTT.

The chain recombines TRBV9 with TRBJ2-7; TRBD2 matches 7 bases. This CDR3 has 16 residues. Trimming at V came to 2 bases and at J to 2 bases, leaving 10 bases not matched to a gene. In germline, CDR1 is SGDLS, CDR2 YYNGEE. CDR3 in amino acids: CASSVGPSGGAYEQYF. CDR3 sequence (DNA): TGTGCCAGCAGCGTCGGGCCCAGTGGGGGGGCCTACGAGCAGTACTTC. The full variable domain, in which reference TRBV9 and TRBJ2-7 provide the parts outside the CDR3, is DSGVTQTPKHLITATGQRVTLRCSPRSGDLSVYWYQQSLDQGLQFLIQYYNGEERAKGNILERFSAQQFPDLHSELNLSSLELGDSALYFCASSVGPSGGAYEQYFGPGTRLTVT.

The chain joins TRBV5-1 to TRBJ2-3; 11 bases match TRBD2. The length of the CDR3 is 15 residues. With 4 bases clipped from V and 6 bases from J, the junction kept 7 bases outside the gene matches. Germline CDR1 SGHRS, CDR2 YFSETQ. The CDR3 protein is CASSDTSGGLDTQYF. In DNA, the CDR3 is TGCGCCAGCAGCGATACTAGCGGGGGCTTGGATACGCAGTATTTT.

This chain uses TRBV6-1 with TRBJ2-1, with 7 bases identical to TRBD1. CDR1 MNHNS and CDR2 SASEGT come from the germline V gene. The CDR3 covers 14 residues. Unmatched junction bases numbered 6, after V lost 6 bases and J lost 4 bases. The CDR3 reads CASRDTDRYNEQFF. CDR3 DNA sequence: TGTGCCAGCAGGGATACGGACAGGTACAATGAGCAGTTCTTC.

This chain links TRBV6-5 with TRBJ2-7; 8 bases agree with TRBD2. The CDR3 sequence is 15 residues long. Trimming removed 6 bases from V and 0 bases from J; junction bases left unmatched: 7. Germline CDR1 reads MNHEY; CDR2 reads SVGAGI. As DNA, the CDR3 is TGTGCCAGCAGCCGAACTAGCGGCCTCTCCTACGAGCAGTACTTC. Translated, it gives CASSRTSGLSYEQYF.

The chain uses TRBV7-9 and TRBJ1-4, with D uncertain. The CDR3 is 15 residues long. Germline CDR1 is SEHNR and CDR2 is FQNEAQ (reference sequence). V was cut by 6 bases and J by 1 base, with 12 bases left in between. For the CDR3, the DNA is TGTGCCAGCAGTCCGGCGGGTTTAACTAATGAAAAACTGTTTTTT. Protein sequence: CASSPAGLTNEKLFF.

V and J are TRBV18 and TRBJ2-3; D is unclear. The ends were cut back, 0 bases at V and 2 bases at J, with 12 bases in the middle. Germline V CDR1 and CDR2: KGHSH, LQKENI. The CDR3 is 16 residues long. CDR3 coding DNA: TGTGCCAGCTCACCACCGAACAGAGTCATCACAGATACGCAGTATTTT. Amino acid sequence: CASSPPNRVITDTQYF.

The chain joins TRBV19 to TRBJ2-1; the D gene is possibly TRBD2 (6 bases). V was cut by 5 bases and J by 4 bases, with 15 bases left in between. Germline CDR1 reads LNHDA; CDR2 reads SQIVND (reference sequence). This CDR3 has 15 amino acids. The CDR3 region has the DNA TGTGCCAGTAGTGCGGGAACTACCGCATACAATGAGCAGTTCTTC. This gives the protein CASSAGTTAYNEQFF.